This TCR beta chain is from a study of blood T cells in healthy people across ages. Broader study findings: Higher diversity and more naive CD4+ cells were features of long-lived donors, compared to aged donors.

It was with a sample-barcoded 5' primer and a J-beta primer mix that a second PCR of roughly 6 to 12 cycles was run. A tag from a template-switch adaptor with 12 random nucleotides marked each cDNA molecule. Every sample returned 3 million or more CDR3-containing paired-end reads. TCRdb fed the 5' RACE reads into MiXCR, producing one record per CDR3 protein. In the table there are approximately 1.5 million distinct CDR3 sequences, roughly 32% of which are singletons. Each donor was a healthy Caucasian individual from Russia, aged about 6 to 90. The table lists this clonotype with a few counts. Its antigen is not identified. Germline trimming cut 2 bases from V and 1 base from J; bases unmatched to any gene: 4. The CDR3 is 15 residues long. Looked up from germline, CDR1 is SNHLY and CDR2 is FYNNEI.

V is TRBV2 and J is TRBJ2-5, with 7 positions matching TRBD1. Material: blood. The origin of this receptor is a woman in her twenties or thirties in good health. The DNA for the CDR3 is TGTGCCAGCAGTGAATCGCCAGGGGGCCAAGAGACCCAGTACTTC. Amino acid sequence: CASSESPGGQETQYF.